One sample yielded the 28 T cell receptor beta chains listed below, sequenced in a study of blood T cell repertoires in COVID-19. Sequencing was performed with immunoSEQ multiplex PCR; in TCRdb, only in-frame clones are kept and a portion is missing. The table shows approximately 61,000 clones, with about 90% occurring only once. Input material: peripheral blood. The receptors were gathered from an elderly woman with active COVID-19.

The chain combines TRBV9 with TRBJ2-5; 9 bases match TRBD2. The length of the CDR3 is 17 residues. The V and J ends lost 10 bases and 5 bases, in that order; junction bases with no gene match: 21. CDR1 and CDR2 from the germline V gene are SGDLS and YYNGEE. The CDR3, as DNA: TGTGCCTGCTGCGCACCGCGTTGCGGGGGGGCGGGGGAGACCCAGTACTTC. Amino acid sequence: CACCAPRCGGAGETQYF.

The chain employs TRBV2 and TRBJ2-5; 9 bases line up with TRBD2. The germline gives CDR1 SNHLY, CDR2 FYNNEI. V gave up 3 bases and J gave up 5 bases; unmatched junction bases: 7. CDR3 length: 15 residues. CDR3 amino acids: CASSEGIAGEETQYF. In nucleotides, the CDR3 is TGTGCCAGCAGTGAGGGGATAGCGGGGGAGGAGACCCAGTACTTC.

This chain connects TRBV5-1 to TRBJ1-3; D unclear. Trimming took off 1 base at V and 1 base at J, with 3 bases between the two ends. This CDR3 is 13 amino acids long. CDR1 and CDR2 from the germline V gene are SGHRS and YFSETQ. This CDR3 is CASSLQSGNTIYF. The CDR3 DNA is TGCGCCAGCAGCTTGCAGTCTGGAAACACCATATATTTT.

The V and J genes are TRBV4-3 and TRBJ1-1, with D tentatively TRBD1 (5 bases). Trimming pared 2 bases from V and 5 bases from J, leaving 15 bases between. The CDR3 sequence is 15 residues long. CDR1 LGHNA and CDR2 YSLEER come from the germline V gene. The CDR3 sequence: CASSQFQGRETEAFF. DNA of the CDR3: TGCGCCAGCAGCCAATTCCAGGGTCGGGAGACTGAAGCTTTCTTT.

The CDR3 DNA reads as TGTGCCAGCAGTTTACCCAAGACAGGGTATAGCAATCAGCCCCAGCATTTT. Its protein product is CASSLPKTGYSNQPQHF. The rearrangement joins TRBV28 to TRBJ1-5; 7 nucleotides align to TRBD1. CDR1 is MDHEN and CDR2 is SYDVKM in the germline V gene. CDR3 length equals 17 residues. The V gene end was trimmed by 2 bases and the J gene end by 0 bases; junction bases not matched to a gene: 7. Together with reference TRBV28 and TRBJ1-5, the CDR3 gives the full variable domain: DVKVTQSSRYLVKRTGEKVFLECVQDMDHENMFWYRQDPGLGLRLIYFSYDVKMKEKGDIPEGYSVSREKKERFSLILESASTNQTSMYLCASSLPKTGYSNQPQHFGDGTRLSIL.

V and J are TRBV19 and TRBJ1-2; D call uncertain. Per the germline V gene, CDR1 is LNHDA and CDR2 is SQIVND (reference sequence). Trimming removed 1 base from V and 7 bases from J, with 7 bases in between. This CDR3 comprises 12 residues. The CDR3 region is CASSIGRSGYTF. The CDR3 DNA reads TGTGCCAGTAGTATAGGGAGGTCTGGCTACACCTTC.

The chain has TRBV10-1 and TRBJ2-3; TRBD2 matches 11 bases. Germline CDR1 is WNHNN and CDR2 is SYGVQD (reference sequence). Trimming cost V 3 bases and J 2 bases; bases outside gene matches: 16. CDR3 length equals 20 residues. The CDR3, as DNA: TGCGCCAGCAGTGATGGAACTAGCGGGGGCCTACTCTATCTCACAGATACGCAGTATTTT. Translating it yields CASSDGTSGGLLYLTDTQYF.

The chain employs TRBV19 and TRBJ2-1; 9 positions match TRBD1. The germline V gene has CDR1 LNHDA and CDR2 SQIVND (reference sequence). The CDR3 runs 15 residues. Germline trimming cut 8 bases from V and 6 bases from J; bases unmatched to any gene: 11. The CDR3 coding sequence is TGTGCCAGTGGCCTACAGGGGGCTGGAGCCAATGAGCAGTTCTTC. Protein product: CASGLQGAGANEQFF.

This chain connects TRBV3-1 (or the pseudogene TRBV3-2) to TRBJ2-7, with 7 bases that match TRBD1. The germline gives CDR1 LGHDT, CDR2 YNNKEL (reference sequence). The CDR3 covers 15 residues. V shed 5 bases, J shed 7 bases, and the junction held 14 bases outside the gene matches. In DNA, the CDR3 is TGTGCCAGCAGCGCAAAGAGAAAAGGGGGCGTTGAGCAGTACTTC. Translation gives CASSAKRKGGVEQYF.

The V gene is TRBV6-1, the J gene TRBJ2-1; possibly TRBD1 for D (6 bases). The CDR3 contains 21 residues. CDR1 is MNHNS and CDR2 is SASEGT in the germline V gene. The ends were cut back, 1 base at V and 7 bases at J, with 32 bases in the middle. The chain's CDR3 is CASSEVSGAPLRGGVGNEQFF. The CDR3 bases are TGTGCCAGCAGTGAAGTCTCAGGGGCGCCTTTGAGGGGCGGTGTCGGGAATGAGCAGTTCTTC.

Here the CDR3 DNA reads TGTGCCAGCAGTGGCTATCTATCCGGACTCGAGCAGTACTTC. Translation gives CASSGYLSGLEQYF. This chain connects TRBV2 to TRBJ2-7, with TRBD2 as a possible D gene (5 bases). Germline-derived CDR1 and CDR2 are SNHLY and FYNNEI. There are 14 residues in the CDR3. V shed 4 bases and J shed 6 bases, with 16 bases lying between them.

The V gene is TRBV5-8, the J gene TRBJ2-2; possible D gene TRBD2, 5 bases. The germline CDR1 and CDR2 sequences are SGHTS and YDEGEE. The CDR3 runs 16 residues. V was shortened by 2 bases and J by 0 bases, with 11 bases between the two germline ends. The CDR3 reads CASSFGVFTNTGELFF. The CDR3 DNA sequence: TGTGCCAGCAGCTTCGGGGTATTTACGAACACCGGGGAGCTGTTTTTT.

V is TRBV7-9 and J is TRBJ2-1; D not resolved. Germline CDR1 is SEHNR and CDR2 is FQNEAQ (reference sequence). Between the trimmed V and J ends, which lost 5 bases and 8 bases, there was a span of 13 bases. The CDR3 loop spans 13 amino acids. CDR3 bases: TGTGCCAGCAGCCGAACCTATCTAGATGAGCAGTTCTTC. Amino acids: CASSRTYLDEQFF.

The chain is built from TRBV6-5 and TRBJ1-6; D may be TRBD1 (6 bases). The CDR3 covers 12 residues. Germline CDR1 is MNHEY and CDR2 is SVGAGI. The V end lost 7 bases, the J end lost 7 bases, and 8 bases lay between the germline ends. As DNA, the CDR3 is TGTGCCAGCAAGGGGGGGAATTCACCCCTCCACTTT. Translated: CASKGGNSPLHF.

Remarks on this clone: Other DNA sequences in the same sample also yield this CDR3. The V call is TRBV30, the J call TRBJ2-5, with 11 bases aligning to TRBD2. The length of the CDR3 is 13 residues. The V and J ends lost 5 bases and 4 bases, in that order; junction bases with no gene match: 3. The germline CDR1 and CDR2 sequences are GTSNPN and SVGIG (reference sequence). The CDR3 region is CAWSTSGGETQYF. Here the CDR3 DNA reads TGTGCCTGGTCTACTAGCGGGGGAGAGACCCAGTACTTC.

The DNA of the CDR3 is TGCGCCAGCAGCTTGGATCTTTCTGGAAACACCATATATTTT. Translated, it gives CASSLDLSGNTIYF. V usage is TRBV5-1 and J usage is TRBJ1-3; D is unclear. The V and J ends lost 0 bases and 1 base respectively, with 5 bases between them. CDR3 length: 14 residues. Germline V gene sequence: CDR1 SGHRS, CDR2 YFSETQ.

Worth noting for this clone: The junction shows a germline mismatch at one end, possibly a read error. The chain joins TRBV7-8 to TRBJ2-4; D unclear. The CDR3 is 12 amino acids. The V gene's germline CDR1 is SGHVS and CDR2 FQNEAQ. CDR3 protein: CASSLARNIQYF. The CDR3, as DNA: TGTGCCAGCAGCTTAGCCAGAAACATTCAGTACTTC.

The genes are TRBV21-1 and TRBJ2-1; the DNA was not compared with TRBD1, the D call given in the table. TRBV21-1 constitutes a pseudogene. The CDR3 is made up of 14 amino acids. This CDR3 reads CASSKQGMGNEQFF. CDR3 nucleotides: TGTGCCAGCAGCAAACAGGGAATGGGCAATGAGCAGTTCTTC.

This clone was seen once. CDR3 DNA: TGCGCCAGCAGCCAAGAAGGCGGTCGTTCACCCCTCCACTTT. Translating gives CASSQEGGRSPLHF. This rearrangement joins TRBV4-3 to TRBJ1-6; no clear D gene. Germline CDR1 LGHNA, CDR2 YSLEER. CDR3 length: 14 amino acids. With 0 bases removed from V and 9 bases from J, the gap between germline ends came to 9 bases.

The V gene is TRBV20-1, the J gene TRBJ2-1; TRBD2 matches at 7 bases. J lost 4 bases, V lost 3 bases, and 6 bases had no gene match. The CDR3 loop spans 14 amino acids. The germline V gene has CDR1 DFQATT and CDR2 SNEGSKA (reference sequence). Here the CDR3 reads CSASPSGVYNEQFF. The CDR3 DNA follows: TGCAGTGCTAGTCCCAGCGGGGTTTACAATGAGCAGTTCTTC.

The rearrangement uses TRBV20-1 and TRBJ1-1; 10 bases align to TRBD1. There are 15 residues in the CDR3. Looked up from germline, CDR1 is DFQATT and CDR2 is SNEGSKA (reference sequence). After removal of 3 bases from V and 5 bases from J, the junction contained 9 bases not matched to a gene. The CDR3 DNA reads TGCAGTGCTAGTAAGACAGGGGGCAAATGGACTGAAGCTTTCTTT. This gives the protein CSASKTGGKWTEAFF.

The chain carries TRBV5-4 and TRBJ1-1, with a tentative D call TRBD1 (5 bases). Between the trimmed V and J ends, which lost 5 bases and 7 bases, there was a span of 21 bases. Per germline, CDR1 SGHNT and CDR2 YYREEE (reference sequence). This CDR3 is 15 amino acids long. The CDR3 protein is CASRSPTPGGGEAFF. The CDR3 DNA reads as TGTGCCAGCAGGTCCCCTACGCCGGGGGGTGGTGAAGCTTTCTTT.

The chain uses TRBV2 and TRBJ1-4; D possibly corresponds to TRBD1 (6 bases). Germline V gene lookup returns CDR1 SNHLY and CDR2 FYNNEI. The V end lost 2 bases, the J end lost 8 bases, and 15 bases lay between the germline ends. CDR3 length: 15 amino acids. The CDR3: CASSERRRGGEKLFF. In DNA form, the CDR3 reads TGTGCCAGCAGTGAAAGACGGCGCGGGGGCGAAAAACTGTTTTTT.

This clone was found a few times. This chain uses TRBV20-1 with TRBJ2-1; tentatively, D is TRBD2 (6 bases). The length of the CDR3 is 13 residues. Per the germline V gene, CDR1 is DFQATT and CDR2 is SNEGSKA (reference sequence). Trimming took 3 bases from V and 5 from J, leaving 11 bases between them. The CDR3 reads CSASELADNEQFF. The DNA for the CDR3 is TGCAGTGCTAGTGAACTAGCTGACAATGAGCAGTTCTTC.

This clone has only one observation. The chain combines TRBV5-4 with TRBJ1-2, with D maybe TRBD1 (5 bases). CDR3 length equals 14 residues. Germline V gene data show CDR1 as SGHNT and CDR2 as YYREEE (reference sequence). Trimming removed 4 bases from V and 4 bases from J, with 14 bases in between. This CDR3 reads CASSLGGAFYGYTF. In DNA, the CDR3 is TGTGCCAGCAGCCTTGGCGGGGCCTTCTATGGCTACACCTTC.

This chain connects TRBV18 to TRBJ1-1, with 9 nucleotides matching TRBD1. Germline V gene sequence: CDR1 KGHSH, CDR2 LQKENI. The CDR3 has 15 amino acids. Trimming cost V 3 bases and J 3 bases; bases outside gene matches: 5. The CDR3, as DNA: TGTGCCAGCTCACCCGGGCGACAGGGGGACACTGAAGCTTTCTTT. Its protein is CASSPGRQGDTEAFF.

This clone was recorded a few times. The CDR3 nucleotides are TGTGCCAGCAGCCGTACAGGGGGCTATGGCTACACCTTC. Its translation is CASSRTGGYGYTF. The chain joins TRBV7-3 to TRBJ1-2, with TRBD1 matching over 8 bases. With 5 bases clipped from V and 4 bases from J, the junction kept 3 bases outside the gene matches. The CDR3 length is 13 residues. Germline V CDR1 and CDR2: SGHTA, FQGTGA.

The chain employs TRBV28 and TRBJ2-2, with 8 nucleotides matching TRBD1. J lost 4 bases, V lost 2 bases, and 3 bases had no gene match. Germline CDR1 MDHEN, CDR2 SYDVKM. The CDR3 is made up of 15 amino acids. Here the CDR3 DNA reads TGTGCCAGCAGTTTAGGACAGGGTGTCACCGGGGAGCTGTTTTTT. Its protein is CASSLGQGVTGELFF.